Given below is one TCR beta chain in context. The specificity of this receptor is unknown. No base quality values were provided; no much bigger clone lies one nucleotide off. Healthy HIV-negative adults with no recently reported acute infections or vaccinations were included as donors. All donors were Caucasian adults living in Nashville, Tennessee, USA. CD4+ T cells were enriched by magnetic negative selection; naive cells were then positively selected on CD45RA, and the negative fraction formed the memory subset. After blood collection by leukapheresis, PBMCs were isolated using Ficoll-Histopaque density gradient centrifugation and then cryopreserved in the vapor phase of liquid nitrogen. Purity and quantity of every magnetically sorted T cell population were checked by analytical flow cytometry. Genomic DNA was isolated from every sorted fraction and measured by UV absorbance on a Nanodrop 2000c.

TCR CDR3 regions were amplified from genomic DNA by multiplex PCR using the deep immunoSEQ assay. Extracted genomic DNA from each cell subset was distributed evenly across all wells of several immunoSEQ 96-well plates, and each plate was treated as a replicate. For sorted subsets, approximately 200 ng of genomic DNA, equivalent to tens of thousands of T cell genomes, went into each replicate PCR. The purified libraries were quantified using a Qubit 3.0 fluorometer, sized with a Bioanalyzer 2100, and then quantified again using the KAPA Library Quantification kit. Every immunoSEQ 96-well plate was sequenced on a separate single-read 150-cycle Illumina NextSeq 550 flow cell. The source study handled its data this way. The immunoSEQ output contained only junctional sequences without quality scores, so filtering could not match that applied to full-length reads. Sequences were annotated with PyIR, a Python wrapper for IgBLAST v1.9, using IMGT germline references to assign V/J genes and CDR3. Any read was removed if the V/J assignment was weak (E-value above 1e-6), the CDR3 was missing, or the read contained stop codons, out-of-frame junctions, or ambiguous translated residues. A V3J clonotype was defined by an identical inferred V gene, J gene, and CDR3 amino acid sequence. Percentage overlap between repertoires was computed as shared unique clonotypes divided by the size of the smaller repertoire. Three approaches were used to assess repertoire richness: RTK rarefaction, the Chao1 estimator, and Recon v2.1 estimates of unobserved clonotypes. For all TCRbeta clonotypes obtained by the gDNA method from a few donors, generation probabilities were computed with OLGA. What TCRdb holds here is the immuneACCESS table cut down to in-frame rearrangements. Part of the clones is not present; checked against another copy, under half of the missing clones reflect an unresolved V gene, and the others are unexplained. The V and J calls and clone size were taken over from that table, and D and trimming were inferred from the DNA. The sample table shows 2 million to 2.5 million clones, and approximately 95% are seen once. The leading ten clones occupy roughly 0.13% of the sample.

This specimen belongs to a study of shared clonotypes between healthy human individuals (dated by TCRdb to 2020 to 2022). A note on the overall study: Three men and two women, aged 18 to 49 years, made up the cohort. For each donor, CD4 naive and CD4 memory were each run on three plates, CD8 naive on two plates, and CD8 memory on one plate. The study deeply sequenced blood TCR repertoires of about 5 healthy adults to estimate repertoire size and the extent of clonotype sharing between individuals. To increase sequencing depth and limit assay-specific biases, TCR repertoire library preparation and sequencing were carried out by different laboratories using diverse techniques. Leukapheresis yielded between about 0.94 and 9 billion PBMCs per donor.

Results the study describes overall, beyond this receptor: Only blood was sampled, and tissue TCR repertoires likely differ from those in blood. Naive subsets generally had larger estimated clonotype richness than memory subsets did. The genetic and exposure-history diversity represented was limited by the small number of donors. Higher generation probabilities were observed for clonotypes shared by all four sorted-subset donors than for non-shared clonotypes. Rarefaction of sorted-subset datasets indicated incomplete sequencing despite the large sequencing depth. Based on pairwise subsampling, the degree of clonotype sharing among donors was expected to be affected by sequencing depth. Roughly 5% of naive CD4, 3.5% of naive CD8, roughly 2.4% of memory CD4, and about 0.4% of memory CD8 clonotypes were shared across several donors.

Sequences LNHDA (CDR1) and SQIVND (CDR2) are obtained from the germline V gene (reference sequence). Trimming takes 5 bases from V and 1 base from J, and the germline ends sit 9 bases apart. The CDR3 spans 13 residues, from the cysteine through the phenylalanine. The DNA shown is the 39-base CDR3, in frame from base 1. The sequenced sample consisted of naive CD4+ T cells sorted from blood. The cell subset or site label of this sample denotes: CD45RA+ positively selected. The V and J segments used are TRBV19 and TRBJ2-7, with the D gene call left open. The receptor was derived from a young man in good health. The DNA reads TGTGCCAGTAGTCCCCCGGGTTCCTACGAGCAGTACTTC. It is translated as CASSPPGSYEQYF.